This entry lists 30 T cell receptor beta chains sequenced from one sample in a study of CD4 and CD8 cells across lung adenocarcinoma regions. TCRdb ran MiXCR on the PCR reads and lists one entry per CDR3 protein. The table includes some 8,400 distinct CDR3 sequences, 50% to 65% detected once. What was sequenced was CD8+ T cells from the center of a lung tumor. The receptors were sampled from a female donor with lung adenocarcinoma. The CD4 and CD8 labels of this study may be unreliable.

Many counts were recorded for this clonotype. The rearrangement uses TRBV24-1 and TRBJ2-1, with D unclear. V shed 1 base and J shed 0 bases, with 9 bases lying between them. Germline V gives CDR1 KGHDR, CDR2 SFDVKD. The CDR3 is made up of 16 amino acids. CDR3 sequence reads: CATSDFPGSSYNEQFF. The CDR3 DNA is TGTGCCACCAGTGATTTCCCCGGCTCCTCCTACAATGAGCAGTTCTTC.

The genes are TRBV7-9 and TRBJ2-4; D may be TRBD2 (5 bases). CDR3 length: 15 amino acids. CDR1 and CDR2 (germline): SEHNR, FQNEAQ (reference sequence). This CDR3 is CGRGSGIGSTDIQYF. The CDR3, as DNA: TGTGGCCGCGGCTCGGGGATCGGTTCCACAGACATTCAGTACTTC.

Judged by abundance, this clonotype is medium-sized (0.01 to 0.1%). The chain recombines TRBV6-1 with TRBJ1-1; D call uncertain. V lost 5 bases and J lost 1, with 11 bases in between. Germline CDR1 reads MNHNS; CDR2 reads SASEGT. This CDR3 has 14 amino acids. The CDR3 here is CASSPREANTEAFF. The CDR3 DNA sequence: TGTGCCAGCAGTCCACGGGAAGCGAACACTGAAGCTTTCTTT.

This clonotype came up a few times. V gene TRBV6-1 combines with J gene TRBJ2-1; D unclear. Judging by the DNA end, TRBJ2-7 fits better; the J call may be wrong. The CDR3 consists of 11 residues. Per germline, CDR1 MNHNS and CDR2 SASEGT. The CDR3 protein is CASGPRYEQYF. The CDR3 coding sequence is TGTGCCAGTGGACCCAGGTACGAGCAGTACTTC.

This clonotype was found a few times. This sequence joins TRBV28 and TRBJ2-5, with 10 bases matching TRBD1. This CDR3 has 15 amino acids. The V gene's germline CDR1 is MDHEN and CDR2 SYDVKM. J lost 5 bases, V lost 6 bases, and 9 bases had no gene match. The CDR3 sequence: CASSPGQGLGETQYF. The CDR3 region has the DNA TGTGCCAGCAGCCCGGGACAGGGGTTAGGGGAGACCCAGTACTTC.

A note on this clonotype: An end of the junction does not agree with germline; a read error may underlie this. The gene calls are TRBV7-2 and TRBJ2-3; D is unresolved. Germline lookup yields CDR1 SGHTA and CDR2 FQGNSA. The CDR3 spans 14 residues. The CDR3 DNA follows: TGTGCGGGCACCTTCGTAGGTAACACAGATACGCAGTATTTC. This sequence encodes CAGTFVGNTDTQYF.

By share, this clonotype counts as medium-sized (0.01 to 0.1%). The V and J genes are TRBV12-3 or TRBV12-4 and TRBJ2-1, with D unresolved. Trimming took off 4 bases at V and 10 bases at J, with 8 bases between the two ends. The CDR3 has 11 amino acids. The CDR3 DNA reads TGTGCCAGCAGTTCTCCCTACGAGCAGTTCTTC. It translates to CASSSPYEQFF.

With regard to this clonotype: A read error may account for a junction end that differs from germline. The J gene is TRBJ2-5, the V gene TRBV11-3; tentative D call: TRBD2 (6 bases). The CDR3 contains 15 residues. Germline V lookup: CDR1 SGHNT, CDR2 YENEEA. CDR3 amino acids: CARGLGRGDQETQYF. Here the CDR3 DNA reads TGTGCCAGGGGGTTAGGGCGCGGGGACCAAGAGACGCAGTATTTC.

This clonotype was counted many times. CDR3 amino acids: CASSLQGAFQETQFF. The DNA for the CDR3 is TGTGCCAGCAGCTTACAGGGGGCATTTCAAGAGACCCAGTTCTTC. The J gene is TRBJ2-1, the V gene TRBV11-2; 8 positions match TRBD1. The CDR3 length is 15 residues. Trimming at V came to 2 bases and at J to 13 bases, leaving 13 bases not matched to a gene. Germline CDR1 and CDR2: SGHAT and FQNNGV. Based on the CDR3 plus reference TRBV11-2 and TRBJ2-1, the full variable domain is EAGVAQSPRYKIIEKRQSVAFWCNPISGHATLYWYQQILGQGPKLLIQFQNNGVVDDSQLPKDRFSAERLKGVDSTLKIQPAKLEDSAVYLCASSLQGAFQETQFFGPGTRLTVL.

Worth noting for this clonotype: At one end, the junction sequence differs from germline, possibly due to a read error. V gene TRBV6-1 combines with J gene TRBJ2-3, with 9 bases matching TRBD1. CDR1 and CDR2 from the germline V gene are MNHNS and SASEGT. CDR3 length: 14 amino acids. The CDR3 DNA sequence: TGTGCCGGCAGCGGGCGGACAGGGGCAAATACGCAGTATTTT. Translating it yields CAGSGRTGANTQYF.

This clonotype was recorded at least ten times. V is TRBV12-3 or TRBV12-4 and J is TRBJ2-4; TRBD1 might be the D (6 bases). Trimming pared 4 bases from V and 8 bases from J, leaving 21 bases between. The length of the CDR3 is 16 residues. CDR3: CASSSKAGTPKDIQYF. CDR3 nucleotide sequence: TGTGCCAGCAGTTCCAAAGCCGGGACACCTAAGGACATTCAGTACTTC.

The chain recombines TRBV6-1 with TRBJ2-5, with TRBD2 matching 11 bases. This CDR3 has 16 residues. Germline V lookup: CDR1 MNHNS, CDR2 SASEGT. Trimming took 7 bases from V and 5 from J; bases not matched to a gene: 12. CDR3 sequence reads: CASTLSGSGGAETQYF. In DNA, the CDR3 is TGTGCCAGCACCCTCTCGGGTAGCGGGGGGGCTGAGACCCAGTACTTC.

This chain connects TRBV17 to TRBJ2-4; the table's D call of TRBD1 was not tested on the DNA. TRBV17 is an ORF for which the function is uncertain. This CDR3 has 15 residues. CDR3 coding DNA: TGTGCCCGCGGCTCGGGGCTGGGGGCCACAGACACGCAGTATTTC. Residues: CARGSGLGATDTQYF.

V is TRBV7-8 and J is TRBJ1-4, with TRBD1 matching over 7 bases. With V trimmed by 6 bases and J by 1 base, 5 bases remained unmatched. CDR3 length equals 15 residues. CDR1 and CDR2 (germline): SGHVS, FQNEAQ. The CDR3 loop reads CASRKNRGTNEKLFF. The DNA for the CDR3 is TGTGCCAGCAGGAAAAACAGGGGAACTAATGAAAAACTGTTTTTT.

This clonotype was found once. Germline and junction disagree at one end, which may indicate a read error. CDR3 amino acids: CAITKGPAFTGALYF. The CDR3 coding sequence is TGTGCCATCACTAAGGGACCGGCCTTCACAGGTGCGCTGTATTTT. This rearrangement joins TRBV10-3 to TRBJ2-2, with D perhaps TRBD1 or TRBD2 (5 bases each). CDR1 and CDR2 (germline): ENHRY, SYGVKD. This CDR3 comprises 15 residues.

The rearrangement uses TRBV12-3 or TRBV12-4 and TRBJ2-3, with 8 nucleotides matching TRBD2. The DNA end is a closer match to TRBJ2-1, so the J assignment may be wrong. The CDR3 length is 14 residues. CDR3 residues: CASRPSGSNDAQFF. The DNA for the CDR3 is TGTGCCAGCAGGCCTAGCGGGTCCAACGATGCGCAGTTCTTC.

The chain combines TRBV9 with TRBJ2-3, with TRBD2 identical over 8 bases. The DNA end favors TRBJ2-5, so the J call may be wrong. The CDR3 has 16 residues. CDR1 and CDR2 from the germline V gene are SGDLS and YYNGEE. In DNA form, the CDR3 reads TGTGCCAGCAGCCCGAGATCTAGCGGGTACACAGAGACCCAGTACTTC. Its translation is CASSPRSSGYTETQYF.

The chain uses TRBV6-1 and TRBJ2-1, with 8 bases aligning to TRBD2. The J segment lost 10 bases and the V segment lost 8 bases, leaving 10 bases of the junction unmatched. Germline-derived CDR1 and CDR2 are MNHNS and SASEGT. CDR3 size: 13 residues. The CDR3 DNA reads TGTGCCAGCGTGGGCGGGGGGCTTGGCGAGCAGTTCTTC. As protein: CASVGGGLGEQFF.

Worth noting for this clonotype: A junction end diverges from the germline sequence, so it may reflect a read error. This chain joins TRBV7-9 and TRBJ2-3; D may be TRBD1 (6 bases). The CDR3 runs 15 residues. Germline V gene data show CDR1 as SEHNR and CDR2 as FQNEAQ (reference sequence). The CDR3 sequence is CARGFRGGSTDTQYF. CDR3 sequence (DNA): TGTGCCAGGGGCTTCAGGGGCGGAAGCACAGATACGCAGTATTTC.

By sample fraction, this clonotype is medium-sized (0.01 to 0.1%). DNA for the CDR3: TGTGCCAGCAGGCCACAGGGGGGCAATTCACCCCTCCACTTT. Amino acid sequence: CASRPQGGNSPLHF. The V and J genes are TRBV12-3 or TRBV12-4 and TRBJ1-6; 8 bases match TRBD1. V lost 6 bases to trimming and J lost 7 bases; unmatched junction nucleotides: 5. This CDR3 has 14 amino acids.

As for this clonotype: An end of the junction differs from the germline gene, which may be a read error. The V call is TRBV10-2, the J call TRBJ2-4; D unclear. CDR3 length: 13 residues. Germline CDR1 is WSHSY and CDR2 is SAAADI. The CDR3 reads CATRLWAKNTQYF. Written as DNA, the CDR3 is TGCGCCACGCGGCTGTGGGCCAAAAACACTCAGTACTTC.

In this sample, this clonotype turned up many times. CDR3 sequence: CATQGASYEQYF. The DNA for the CDR3 is TGTGCCACTCAGGGCGCATCCTACGAGCAGTACTTC. V and J are TRBV10-3 and TRBJ2-7; tentatively, D is TRBD1 (5 bases). V shed 10 bases and J shed 1 base, with 11 bases lying between them. Germline V gene data show CDR1 as ENHRY and CDR2 as SYGVKD. The CDR3 extends over 12 amino acids.

In DNA form, the CDR3 reads TGTGCGGGGAGTGGGGGGCTCGCGCTGGATACGCAGTATTTT. This sequence encodes CAGSGGLALDTQYF. The chain couples TRBV10-3 to TRBJ2-3, with D possibly called TRBD1 or TRBD2 (6 bases each). The CDR3 covers 14 residues. From germline, CDR1 is ENHRY and CDR2 SYGVKD.

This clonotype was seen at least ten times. CDR3: CASNSVGSYNEQFF. CDR3 nucleotides: TGCGCCAGCAATAGCGTCGGCTCCTACAATGAGCAGTTCTTC. V and J are TRBV5-1 and TRBJ2-1; perhaps TRBD2 as D (5 bases). V lost 6 bases and J lost 0, with 10 bases in between. This CDR3 has 14 residues. In germline, CDR1 is SGHRS, CDR2 YFSETQ.

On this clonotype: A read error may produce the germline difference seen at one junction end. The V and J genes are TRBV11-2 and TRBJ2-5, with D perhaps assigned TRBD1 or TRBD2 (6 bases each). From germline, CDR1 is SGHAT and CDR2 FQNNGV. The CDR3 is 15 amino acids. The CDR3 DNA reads TGTGCCAGCGGCTTCGGGGGCCGGCCCGAAGAGACCCAGTACTTT. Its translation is CASGFGGRPEETQYF. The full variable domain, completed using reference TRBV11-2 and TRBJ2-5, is EAGVAQSPRYKIIEKRQSVAFWCNPISGHATLYWYQQILGQGPKLLIQFQNNGVVDDSQLPKDRFSAERLKGVDSTLKIQPAKLEDSAVYLCASGFGGRPEETQYFGPGTRLLVL.

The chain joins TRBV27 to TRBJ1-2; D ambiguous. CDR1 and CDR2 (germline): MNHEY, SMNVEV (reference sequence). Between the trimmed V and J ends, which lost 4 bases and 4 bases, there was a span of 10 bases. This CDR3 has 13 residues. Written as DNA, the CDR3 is TGTGCCAGCAGTTCAGGACGAACCTATGGCTACACCTTC. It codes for CASSSGRTYGYTF.

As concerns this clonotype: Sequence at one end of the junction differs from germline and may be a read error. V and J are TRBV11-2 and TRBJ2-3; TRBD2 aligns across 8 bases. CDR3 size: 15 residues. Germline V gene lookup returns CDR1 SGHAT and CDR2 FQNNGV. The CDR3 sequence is CASRFGGGPEDTQYF. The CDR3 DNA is TGTGCCAGCAGGTTCGGGGGGGGGCCCGAAGATACCCAGTATTTC.

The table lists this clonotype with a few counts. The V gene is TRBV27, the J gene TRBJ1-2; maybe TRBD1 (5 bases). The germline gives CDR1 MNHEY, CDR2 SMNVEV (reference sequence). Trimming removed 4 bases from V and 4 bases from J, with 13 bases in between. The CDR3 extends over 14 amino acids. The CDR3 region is CASSSPTDRYGYTF. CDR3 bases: TGTGCCAGCAGTTCCCCGACAGACCGCTATGGCTACACCTTC.

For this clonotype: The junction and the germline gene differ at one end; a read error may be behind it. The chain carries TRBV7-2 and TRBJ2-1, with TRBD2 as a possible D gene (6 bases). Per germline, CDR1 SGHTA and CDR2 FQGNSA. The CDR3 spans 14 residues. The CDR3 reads CASSGGVGPNAQFF. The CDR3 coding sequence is TGTGCCAGCTCCGGCGGGGTGGGCCCAAATGCGCAGTTCTTC.

The CDR3 spells CASSFGGRETQYF. Written as DNA, the CDR3 is TGTGCCAGCAGTTTCGGGGGCAGGGAGACCCAGTACTTC. The chain combines TRBV27 with TRBJ2-1; either TRBD1 or TRBD2 may fit D (6 bases each). The J call may be mistaken, given a closer DNA end match to TRBJ2-5. Germline assignment: CDR1 MNHEY and CDR2 SMNVEV (reference sequence). The CDR3 runs 13 residues.